A selection of T cell receptor beta chains follows, all from one sample in a study of T cells after yellow fever vaccination. TCRdb fed the 5' RACE reads into MiXCR, producing one record per CDR3 protein. The sample lists approximately 330,000 distinct CDR3 sequences, 9.5% to 15% seen once, with about 3% in the top ten. Specimen: CD4+ T cells sorted from PBMCs, collected 15 days after the yellow fever booster vaccination. The receptors were gathered from a man aged 18-30 years who received the YFV17D yellow fever vaccine. The CDR3 runs from the conserved cysteine through the conserved F or W. The D gene is left open where the match is weak. Some rows mark clone size as missing; the rest say once, few, many or name a class of expanded clone.

d_call | j_call | clone_size | v_call | cdr3_aa | cdr3_nt
TRBD1 | TRBJ2-2 | NA | TRBV29-1 | CSVGDRGSGGELFF | TGCAGCGTTGGGGACAGGGGTTCAGGCGGGGAGCTGTTTTTT
NA | TRBJ1-6 | once | TRBV2 | CASSDRNRPLHF | TGTGCCAGCAGTGACAGGAATCGGCCCCTCCACTTT
TRBD1 | TRBJ1-2 | few | TRBV6-1 | CASSAGQGVYYGYTF | TGTGCCAGCAGTGCCGGACAGGGGGTTTACTATGGCTACACCTTC
NA | TRBJ1-1 | few | TRBV10-3 | CAISGGRPEAFF | TGTGCCATCAGTGGGGGTCGTCCTGAAGCTTTCTTT
TRBD2 | TRBJ2-2 | NA | TRBV6-2/TRBV6-3 | CASSASSGGGTGELFF | TGTGCCAGCAGTGCGTCTAGCGGGGGTGGCACCGGGGAGCTGTTTTTT
NA | TRBJ1-1 | many | TRBV5-1 | CASSSLGGAAAFF | TGCGCCAGCAGCTCCCTCGGGGGGGCGGCCGCTTTCTTT
NA | TRBJ2-7 | NA | TRBV20-1 | CSARLLGLYEQYF | TGCAGTGCTAGGCTGCTAGGTTTGTACGAGCAGTACTTC
NA | TRBJ2-7 | NA | TRBV5-1 | CASSATDAYEQYF | TGCGCCAGCAGCGCGACGGACGCCTACGAGCAGTACTTC
NA | TRBJ2-1 | few | TRBV19 | CASSRASVGDEQFF | TGTGCCAGTAGTAGGGCTAGCGTGGGGGATGAGCAGTTCTTC
TRBD1 | TRBJ2-7 | NA | TRBV18 | CASSTTGNHEQYF | TGTGCCAGCTCAACGACAGGGAACCACGAGCAGTACTTC
NA | TRBJ1-3 | NA | TRBV3-1 | CASRPGGAGNTIYF | TGTGCCAGCAGGCCAGGCGGGGCTGGAAACACCATATATTTT
NA | TRBJ2-3 | few | TRBV5-4 | CASSPGGGRLDTQYF | TGTGCCAGCAGCCCTGGGGGGGGGCGCCTAGATACGCAGTATTTT
TRBD1 | TRBJ2-3 | few | TRBV20-1 | CSARGDRGNTDTQYF | TGCAGTGCTAGAGGGGACAGGGGTAACACAGATACGCAGTATTTT
NA | TRBJ1-2 | NA | TRBV12-3/TRBV12-4 | CASSLPGSTYGYTF | TGTGCCAGCAGTTTACCAGGCTCTACTTATGGCTACACCTTC
NA | TRBJ2-5 | NA | TRBV4-1 | CASSQVPTTGQETQYF | TGCGCCAGCAGCCAGGTCCCAACCACAGGCCAAGAGACCCAGTACTTC
TRBD2 | TRBJ2-2 | NA | TRBV5-4 | CASSLGLAGSLGELFF | TGTGCCAGCAGCTTGGGACTAGCGGGGTCCCTCGGGGAGCTGTTTTTT
NA | TRBJ1-6 | few | TRBV6-5 | CASSYGGAGNSPLHF | TGTGCCAGCAGTTATGGGGGCGCGGGTAATTCACCCCTCCACTTT
NA | TRBJ2-5 | NA | TRBV5-1 | CASSLAVAETQYF | TGCGCCAGCAGCTTGGCCGTCGCGGAGACCCAGTACTTC
NA | TRBJ1-2 | few | TRBV30 | CAWSVFRGEYGYTF | TGTGCCTGGAGTGTTTTCAGGGGTGAATATGGCTACACCTTC
TRBD1 | TRBJ1-2 | NA | TRBV10-3 | CAISPDRVGGYTF | TGTGCCATCAGTCCCGACAGGGTCGGGGGCTACACCTTC
NA | TRBJ2-3 | many | TRBV15 | CATSRRRQDTQYF | TGTGCCACCAGCAGACGAAGACAAGATACGCAGTATTTT
NA | TRBJ2-5 | few | TRBV25-1 | CASAHGEVLETQYF | TGTGCCAGCGCCCATGGAGAGGTCCTGGAGACCCAGTACTTC
NA | TRBJ1-6 | NA | TRBV6-5 | CASREPGSFGSPLHF | TGTGCCAGCAGGGAACCCGGGTCCTTCGGTTCACCCCTCCACTTT
NA | TRBJ2-4 | few | TRBV4-3 | CASSPEPGNIQYF | TGCGCCAGCAGCCCTGAGCCGGGAAACATTCAGTACTTC
TRBD1 | TRBJ2-5 | many | TRBV5-1 | CASSSGTGGGETQYF | TGCGCCAGCAGCTCCGGGACAGGGGGCGGGGAGACCCAGTACTTC
TRBD1 | TRBJ2-2 | few | TRBV6-2/TRBV6-3 | CASKIRQGNTGELFF | TGTGCCAGCAAAATCAGACAGGGAAACACCGGGGAGCTGTTTTTT
NA | TRBJ1-6 | NA | TRBV5-1 | CASSFREGPGGSPLHF | TGCGCCAGCAGCTTCCGGGAGGGGCCGGGCGGTTCACCCCTCCACTTT
NA | TRBJ2-5 | few | TRBV5-1 | CASSLARLQETQYF | TGCGCCAGCAGCTTGGCGAGACTCCAAGAGACCCAGTACTTC
NA | TRBJ1-1 | few | TRBV3-1 | CASSQGGGPMNTEAFF | TGTGCCAGCAGCCAAGGGGGGGGCCCGATGAACACTGAAGCTTTCTTT
NA | TRBJ1-5 | few | TRBV6-2/TRBV6-3 | CASSRQLNQPQHF | TGTGCCAGCAGTCGGCAGCTCAATCAGCCCCAGCATTTT
NA | TRBJ1-4 | NA | TRBV9 | CASSVVLAPLGRRTTNEKLFF | TGTGCCAGCAGCGTAGTCTTAGCCCCGCTGGGCAGGAGGACAACTAATGAAAAACTGTTTTTT
TRBD2 | TRBJ2-3 | many | TRBV20-1 | CSARRKRGGLPSTDTQYF | TGCAGTGCTAGAAGGAAGCGGGGGGGATTACCTAGCACAGATACGCAGTATTTT
NA | TRBJ1-2 | few | TRBV12-3/TRBV12-4 | CASSLISGSYGYTF | TGTGCCAGCAGTTTAATCTCGGGAAGCTATGGCTACACCTTC
NA | TRBJ2-5 | few | TRBV2 | CASTLGLQQETQYF | TGTGCCAGCACTTTGGGACTTCAACAAGAGACCCAGTACTTC
TRBD1 | TRBJ2-1 | NA | TRBV5-1 | CASSLGLQGANEQFF | TGCGCCAGCAGCTTGGGATTACAGGGGGCCAATGAGCAGTTCTTC
TRBD1 | TRBJ1-4 | few | TRBV5-1 | CASSSGTGATSNEKLFF | TGCGCCAGCAGCTCAGGGACAGGGGCGACTTCTAATGAAAAACTGTTTTTT
TRBD2 | TRBJ2-7 | few | TRBV12-3/TRBV12-4 | CASSRRGGLEQYF | TGTGCCAGCAGTAGGCGGGGGGGTCTCGAGCAGTACTTC
NA | TRBJ1-2 | few | TRBV6-2/TRBV6-3 | CASSYSAYGYTF | TGTGCCAGCAGTTACTCCGCATATGGCTACACCTTC
NA | TRBJ1-5 | many | TRBV7-6 | CASSLEGSNQPQHF | TGTGCCAGCAGCTTAGAGGGCAGCAATCAGCCCCAGCATTTT
NA | TRBJ1-2 | NA | TRBV6-5 | CASSYSAGFYGYTF | TGTGCCAGCAGTTACTCGGCCGGATTCTATGGCTACACCTTC
TRBD2 | TRBJ2-3 | few | TRBV15 | CATNQLILAGGTDTQYF | TGTGCCACCAACCAGTTGATTCTAGCGGGGGGCACAGATACGCAGTATTTT
NA | TRBJ1-1 | many | TRBV3-1 | CASKHLIANTEAFF | TGTGCCAGCAAACATCTGATAGCGAACACTGAAGCTTTCTTT
NA | TRBJ2-1 | NA | TRBV7-6 | CASSPLRRGGSNEQFF | TGTGCCAGCAGCCCGCTTAGGAGGGGGGGGAGCAATGAGCAGTTCTTC
NA | TRBJ1-6 | few | TRBV4-2 | CASSPGRTSYNSPLHF | TGTGCCAGCAGCCCAGGACGGACGTCCTATAATTCACCCCTCCACTTT
NA | TRBJ2-7 | few | TRBV2 | CASNLGAYEQYF | TGTGCCAGCAATTTAGGGGCCTACGAGCAGTACTTC
NA | TRBJ1-5 | few | TRBV15 | CATSRDRGFEGNQPQHF | TGTGCCACCAGCAGAGACCGTGGGTTCGAGGGCAATCAGCCCCAGCATTTT
NA | TRBJ1-5 | few | TRBV29-1 | CSVEEQSGPQHF | TGCAGCGTTGAAGAACAGTCAGGGCCCCAGCATTTT
TRBD1 | TRBJ1-1 | few | TRBV15 | CATKTGGRYTEAFF | TGTGCCACTAAGACAGGGGGGAGGTACACTGAAGCTTTCTTT
NA | TRBJ2-1 | few | TRBV5-1 | CASSLVTGENNEQFF | TGCGCCAGCAGCTTGGTCACGGGGGAAAACAATGAGCAGTTCTTC
NA | TRBJ2-3 | few | TRBV5-4 | CASSSGGNTDTQYF | TGTGCCAGCAGCTCCGGCGGGAACACAGATACGCAGTATTTT
NA | TRBJ2-2 | NA | TRBV18 | CASSPLGSTGELFF | TGTGCCAGCTCACCATTGGGATCCACCGGGGAGCTGTTTTTT
NA | TRBJ1-1 | NA | TRBV7-9 | CASSLGPRGNTEAFF | TGTGCCAGCAGCTTAGGTCCTAGAGGGAACACTGAAGCTTTCTTT
NA | TRBJ2-7 | few | TRBV7-3 | CASSFSRGDEQYF | TGTGCCAGCAGCTTTTCCAGGGGCGACGAGCAGTACTTC
NA | TRBJ2-2 | few | TRBV12-3/TRBV12-4 | CASSLESNTGELFF | TGTGCCAGCAGTTTGGAATCGAACACCGGGGAGCTGTTTTTT
NA | TRBJ2-7 | many | TRBV7-8 | CATATWREQYF | TGTGCCACCGCTACTTGGCGGGAGCAGTACTTC
NA | TRBJ1-5 | NA | TRBV3-1 | CASSQTDSLSNQPQHF | TGTGCCAGCAGCCAGACCGACAGCCTTAGCAATCAGCCCCAGCATTTT
NA | TRBJ1-1 | NA | TRBV20-1 | CSATGDRLNTEAFF | TGCAGTGCTACGGGTGACAGACTGAACACTGAAGCTTTCTTT
NA | TRBJ2-3 | few | TRBV7-2 | CASSTGRWAADTQYF | TGTGCCAGCAGCACGGGACGGTGGGCAGCAGATACGCAGTATTTT
TRBD2 | TRBJ2-7 | many | TRBV12-3/TRBV12-4 | CASSLGSGGRNYEQYF | TGTGCCAGCAGCCTTGGGTCGGGGGGACGTAACTACGAGCAGTACTTC
TRBD1 | TRBJ1-2 | few | TRBV20-1 | CSATRGGTYYGYTF | TGCAGTGCCACCAGGGGGGGGACATACTATGGCTACACCTTC